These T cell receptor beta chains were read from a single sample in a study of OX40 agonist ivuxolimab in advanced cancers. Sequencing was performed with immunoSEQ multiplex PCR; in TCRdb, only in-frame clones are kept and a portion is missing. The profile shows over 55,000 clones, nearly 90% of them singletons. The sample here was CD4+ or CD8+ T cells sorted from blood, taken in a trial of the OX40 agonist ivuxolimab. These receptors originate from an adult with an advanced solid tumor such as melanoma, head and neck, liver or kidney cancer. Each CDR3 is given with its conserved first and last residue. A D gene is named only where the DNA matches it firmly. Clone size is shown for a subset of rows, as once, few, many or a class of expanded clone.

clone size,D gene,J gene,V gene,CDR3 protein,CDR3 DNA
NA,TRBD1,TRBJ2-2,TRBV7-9,CASSLPGGGDTGELFF,TGTGCCAGCAGCTTACCAGGGGGCGGTGATACCGGGGAGCTGTTTTTT
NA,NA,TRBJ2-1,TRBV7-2,CASSPGGPGNEQFF,TGTGCCAGCAGCCCGGGGGGCCCGGGCAATGAGCAGTTCTTC
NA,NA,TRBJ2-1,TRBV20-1,CSAMLNNEQFF,TGCAGTGCTATGCTAAACAATGAGCAGTTCTTC
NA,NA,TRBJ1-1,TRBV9,CASSPHGQTYTEAFF,TGTGCCAGCAGCCCTCATGGGCAGACCTACACTGAAGCTTTCTTT
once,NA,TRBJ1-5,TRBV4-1,CASSQDLASNQPQHF,TGCGCCAGCAGCCAAGACTTAGCTAGCAATCAGCCCCAGCATTTT
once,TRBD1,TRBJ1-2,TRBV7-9,CASSSPRGTGVAFDGYTF,TGTGCCAGCAGCTCACCTAGGGGGACAGGGGTTGCCTTTGATGGCTACACCTTC
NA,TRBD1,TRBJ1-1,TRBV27,CASSTSPGGARKGEAFF,TGTGCCAGCAGTACTTCCCCAGGGGGCGCCAGGAAGGGTGAAGCTTTCTTT
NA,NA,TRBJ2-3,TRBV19,CASTPGLGTDTQYF,TGTGCCAGTACCCCCGGGCTAGGCACAGATACGCAGTATTTT
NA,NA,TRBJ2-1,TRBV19,CASSIESSYNEQFF,TGTGCCAGTAGTATAGAGAGCTCCTACAATGAGCAGTTCTTC
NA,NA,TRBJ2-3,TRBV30,CAWGSVGTDTQYF,TGTGCCTGGGGATCGGTTGGCACAGATACGCAGTATTTT
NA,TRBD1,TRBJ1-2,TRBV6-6,CASSYTPGQGLYGYTF,TGTGCCAGCAGTTACACGCCTGGACAGGGCCTCTATGGCTACACCTTC
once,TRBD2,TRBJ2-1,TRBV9,CASSVLGLAENEQFF,TGTGCCAGCAGCGTACTAGGACTAGCGGAGAATGAGCAGTTCTTC
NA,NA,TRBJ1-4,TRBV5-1,CASSSGIGVEKLFF,TGCGCCAGCAGCTCAGGGATCGGGGTTGAAAAACTGTTTTTT
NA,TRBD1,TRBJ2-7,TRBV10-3,CAISVEATGGYEQYF,TGTGCCATCAGTGTCGAGGCGACAGGGGGTTACGAGCAGTACTTC
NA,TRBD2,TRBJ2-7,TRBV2,CASYGPFQTSATPYEQYF,TGTGCCAGCTATGGGCCCTTCCAGACTAGCGCGACCCCCTACGAGCAGTACTTC
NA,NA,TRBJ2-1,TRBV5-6,CASSPPGASYNEQFF,TGTGCCAGCAGCCCTCCGGGGGCGTCCTACAATGAGCAGTTCTTC
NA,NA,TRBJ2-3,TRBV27,CASSLWGRPTDTQYF,TGTGCCAGCAGTTTATGGGGGAGACCCACAGATACGCAGTATTTT
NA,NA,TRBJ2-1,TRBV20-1,CSGGGTGFF,TGCAGTGGGGGTGGGACCGGGTTCTTC
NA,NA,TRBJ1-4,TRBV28,CASSLSAIEGEKLFF,TGTGCCAGCAGTTTATCCGCCATCGAAGGGGAAAAACTGTTTTTT
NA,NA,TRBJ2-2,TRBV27,CAVARNTGELFF,TGTGCTGTTGCCCGGAACACCGGGGAGCTGTTTTTT
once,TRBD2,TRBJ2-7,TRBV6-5,CASSQTSGSSYEQYF,TGTGCCAGCAGTCAGACTAGCGGGAGCTCCTACGAGCAGTACTTC
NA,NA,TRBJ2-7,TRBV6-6,CASSYSNRDEQYF,TGTGCCAGCAGTTACTCCAACCGGGACGAGCAGTACTTC
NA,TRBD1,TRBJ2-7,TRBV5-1,CASSPWDRGGEQYF,TGCGCCAGCAGCCCGTGGGACAGGGGGGGCGAGCAGTACTTC
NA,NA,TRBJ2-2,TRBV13,CASTVWGDRGELFF,TGTGCCAGCACCGTTTGGGGGGATCGCGGGGAGCTGTTTTTT
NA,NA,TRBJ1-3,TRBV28,CASSLLKLGNTIYF,TGTGCCAGCAGTTTACTGAAACTGGGAAACACCATATATTTT
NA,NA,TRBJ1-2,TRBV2,CANLDSRGYTF,TGTGCCAACCTAGACAGTCGTGGCTACACCTTC
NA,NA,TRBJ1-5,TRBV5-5,CASSLDGGWSNQPQHF,TGTGCCAGCAGCTTGGACGGCGGGTGGTCCAATCAGCCCCAGCATTTT
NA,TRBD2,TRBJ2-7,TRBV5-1,CASSFGLAGVHEQYF,TGCGCCAGCAGCTTCGGACTAGCGGGAGTCCACGAGCAGTACTTC
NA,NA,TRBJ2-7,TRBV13,CASSSSSYEQYF,TGTGCCAGCAGCTCCAGCTCCTACGAGCAGTACTTC
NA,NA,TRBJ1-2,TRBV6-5,CASREDPSLIYGYTF,TGTGCCAGCAGAGAGGACCCCTCCCTGATCTATGGCTACACCTTC
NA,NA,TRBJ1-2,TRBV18,CASSPPGGTPYGYTF,TGTGCCAGCTCACCACCGGGGGGGACCCCATATGGCTACACCTTC
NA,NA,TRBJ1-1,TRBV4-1,CASSPRGRDGGNTEAFF,TGCGCCAGCAGCCCCCGTGGCAGGGACGGTGGAAACACTGAAGCTTTCTTT
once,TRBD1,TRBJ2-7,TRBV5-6,CASSGGTGRTYEQYF,TGTGCCAGCAGCGGCGGGACAGGGCGGACCTACGAGCAGTACTTC
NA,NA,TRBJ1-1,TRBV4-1,CASSQRGFEAFF,TGCGCCAGCAGCCAGAGGGGGTTCGAAGCTTTCTTT
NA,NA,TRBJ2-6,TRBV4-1,CASSQEVGANVLTF,TGCGCCAGCAGCCAAGAGGTTGGGGCCAACGTCCTGACTTTC
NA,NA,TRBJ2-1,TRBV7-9,CASSLGASVKEQFF,TGTGCCAGCAGCTTAGGGGCTAGCGTAAAAGAGCAGTTCTTC
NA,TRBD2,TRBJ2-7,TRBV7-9,CASRPGTSPTHEQYF,TGTGCCAGCAGACCCGGGACTAGCCCCACCCACGAGCAGTACTTC
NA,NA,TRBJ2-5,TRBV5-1,CASSVGWLETQYF,TGCGCCAGCAGCGTGGGATGGTTAGAGACCCAGTACTTC
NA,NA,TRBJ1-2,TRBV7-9,CASSSIGIRLGYTF,TGTGCCAGCAGCTCGATAGGGATTCGACTTGGCTACACCTTC
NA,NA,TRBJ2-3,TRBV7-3,CASSLIGGTDTQYF,TGTGCCAGCAGCTTAATCGGGGGCACAGATACGCAGTATTTT